The 15 T cell receptor beta chains presented below share a single source sample, sequenced in a study of regulatory T cells in long-lasting Graves disease. Time point: persistent/refractory GD, antithyroid drugs over 5 years with positive TRAb. RNA isolated from PBMCs was used to make the TCR library. Libraries of TCR beta came from iRepertoire HTBI primers plus Arm-PCR of CDR3 regions. MiXCR was run by TCRdb on the multiplex PCR reads, yielding one entry per CDR3 protein. The repertoire includes around 460,000 distinct CDR3 sequences, under 25% of them detected once, and about 12% sits in the top ten. The material was peripheral blood mononuclear cells (PBMCs), obtained when the disease was refractory, from a patient treated with antithyroid drugs. Receptors originate from a female donor with Graves disease.

The V gene is TRBV30, the J gene TRBJ2-7, with 15 nucleotides matching TRBD2. After removal of 1 base from V and 0 bases from J, the junction contained 7 bases not matched to a gene. The CDR3 is made up of 18 amino acids. CDR1 and CDR2 (germline): GTSNPN, SVGIG (reference sequence). CDR3 DNA: TGTGCCTGGAGTGGTGTTGGGACTAGCGGGAGGAGCTCCTACGAGCAGTACTTC. Translated, it gives CAWSGVGTSGRSSYEQYF.

The genes are TRBV7-9 and TRBJ1-2; D is undetermined. Between the trimmed V and J ends, which lost 7 bases and 1 base, there was a span of 13 bases. The CDR3 has 14 amino acids. Per the germline V gene, CDR1 is SEHNR and CDR2 is FQNEAQ (reference sequence). The CDR3 here is CASTLGSRNYGYTF. As DNA, the CDR3 is TGTGCCAGCACCCTGGGCAGCCGTAACTATGGCTACACCTTC.

This clonotype showed up many times. Sequence at one end of the junction differs from germline and may be a read error. The chain is built from TRBV28 and TRBJ2-7; D call uncertain. Per germline, CDR1 MDHEN and CDR2 SYDVKM. The CDR3 is 14 amino acids. CDR3 DNA: TGTGCCAGCAGTTTATTCGGGCAGAACTACAAGCAGTACTTC. Translating it yields CASSLFGQNYKQYF. Filled out from reference TRBV28 and TRBJ2-7, the complete variable domain reads DVKVTQSSRYLVKRTGEKVFLECVQDMDHENMFWYRQDPGLGLRLIYFSYDVKMKEKGDIPEGYSVSREKKERFSLILESASTNQTSMYLCASSLFGQNYKQYFGPGTRLTVT.

This clonotype was counted at least ten times. This chain links TRBV27 with TRBJ1-2; 10 nucleotides line up with TRBD1. This CDR3 contains 16 residues. The J segment lost 6 bases and the V segment lost 4 bases, leaving 11 bases of the junction unmatched. CDR1 MNHEY and CDR2 SMNVEV come from the germline V gene (reference sequence). CDR3 protein: CASSSLAGTGVNGYTF. CDR3 coding DNA: TGTGCCAGCAGTTCCCTCGCCGGGACAGGGGTAAATGGCTACACCTTC.

This clonotype was detected many times. The chain has TRBV30 and TRBJ1-6; tentative D call: TRBD1 (5 bases). Trimming removed 3 bases from V and 7 bases from J, with 10 bases in between. The CDR3 is made up of 13 amino acids. CDR1 is GTSNPN, CDR2 SVGIG, per germline (reference sequence). CDR3 in amino acids: CAWRSEGNSPLHF. DNA of the CDR3: TGTGCCTGGAGGTCAGAGGGGAATTCACCCCTCCACTTT.

This clonotype was observed at least ten times. The J gene is TRBJ1-1, the V gene TRBV28, with 8 nucleotides matching TRBD1. This CDR3 contains 13 residues. The germline gives CDR1 MDHEN, CDR2 SYDVKM. V shed 7 bases, J shed 2 bases, and the junction held 3 bases outside the gene matches. The CDR3: CASIGQGNTEAFF. The CDR3 region has the DNA TGTGCCAGCATAGGACAGGGCAACACTGAAGCTTTCTTT.

CDR3 loop: CASSHLGEIGELFF. The CDR3 DNA sequence: TGTGCCAGTAGTCATCTAGGGGAAATCGGGGAGCTGTTTTTT. This chain joins TRBV19 and TRBJ2-2; weak D call: TRBD1 (5 bases). The CDR3 has 14 residues. Germline CDR1 reads LNHDA; CDR2 reads SQIVND (reference sequence). V lost 5 bases and J 7 bases, leaving 14 bases between the germline ends.

The table lists this clonotype with a few counts. The chain is built from TRBV3-1 and TRBJ1-5; D is unclear. Trimming shortened V by 3 bases and J by 5 bases, and 8 bases separated the two germline ends. The CDR3 covers 13 residues. Germline V gives CDR1 LGHDT, CDR2 YNNKEL (reference sequence). The CDR3 DNA sequence: TGTGCCAGCAGCCATACAGCTTATCAGCCCCAGCATTTT. Encoded protein: CASSHTAYQPQHF. Full variable domain (outside the CDR3, taken from reference TRBV3-1 and TRBJ1-5): DTAVSQTPKYLVTQMGNDKSIKCEQNLGHDTMYWYKQDSKKFLKIMFSYNNKELIINETVPNRFSPKSPDKAHLNLHINSLELGDSAVYFCASSHTAYQPQHFGDGTRLSIL.

Comments on this clonotype: At one end the junction does not follow the germline gene, possibly because of a read error. This chain uses TRBV12-3 or TRBV12-4 with TRBJ2-2; TRBD2 aligns across 11 bases. The CDR3 covers 14 residues. CDR3 region: CAGSYSGRGGELFF. CDR3 sequence (DNA): TGTGCCGGCAGCTATAGCGGGAGGGGTGGGGAGCTGTTTTTT.

This clonotype was recorded many times. This sequence joins TRBV7-2 and TRBJ2-6; D is uncertain. CDR3 length equals 13 residues. Deletions cut 4 bases from V and 3 bases from J, with 4 bases between. Germline CDR1 reads SGHTA; CDR2 reads FQGNSA. Here the CDR3 DNA reads TGTGCCAGCAGCTCGGATGGGGCCAACGTCCTGACTTTC. The encoded protein is CASSSDGANVLTF.

The genes are TRBV3-1 and TRBJ1-3; D gene ambiguous. The germline CDR1 and CDR2 sequences are LGHDT and YNNKEL (reference sequence). V was pared by 0 bases and J by 0 bases, with 9 bases between. The CDR3 spans 16 residues. In DNA form, the CDR3 reads TGTGCCAGCAGCCAAGAGGGTGCGGACTCTGGAAACACCATATATTTT. The encoded protein is CASSQEGADSGNTIYF.

As regards this clonotype: It may be a read error: a sequence one base away is much more abundant. J is TRBJ2-7 and V is TRBV27; 7 nucleotides align to TRBD1. The germline gives CDR1 MNHEY, CDR2 SMNVEV (reference sequence). The CDR3 loop spans 12 amino acids. CDR3 coding DNA: TGTGCCAACAGTTTAGACAGGGTCGAGCAGTACTTC. Translation: CANSLDRVEQYF.

This clonotype has only one observation. The V gene is TRBV7-2, the J gene TRBJ1-6; D gene ambiguous. CDR1 and CDR2 (germline): SGHTA, FQGNSA. Trimming left V 5 bases short and J 4 bases short, with 21 bases between. The CDR3 spans 18 residues. CDR3 sequence reads: CASSPGPGRTDYNSPLHF. The DNA for the CDR3 is TGTGCCAGCAGCCCGGGTCCGGGTAGGACGGATTATAATTCACCCCTCCACTTT.

This clonotype was seen ten or more times. The V call is TRBV20-1, the J call TRBJ2-5, with 11 bases aligning to TRBD2. Germline CDR1 DFQATT, CDR2 SNEGSKA (reference sequence). V trimming: 3 bases; J trimming: 1 base; junction bases outside the gene matches: 4. This CDR3 contains 15 residues. CDR3 loop: CSARVAGGIQETQYF. DNA of the CDR3: TGCAGTGCTAGGGTAGCGGGGGGGATCCAAGAGACCCAGTACTTC.

This clonotype came up many times. V gene TRBV28 combines with J gene TRBJ2-2; a possible D gene is TRBD2 (5 bases). The CDR3 loop spans 14 amino acids. V was shortened by 5 bases and J by 3 bases, with 10 bases between the two germline ends. The germline V gene encodes CDR1 MDHEN and CDR2 SYDVKM. The CDR3 region is CASSPDFYTGELFF. Here the CDR3 DNA reads TGTGCCAGCAGTCCGGACTTCTACACCGGGGAGCTGTTTTTT.